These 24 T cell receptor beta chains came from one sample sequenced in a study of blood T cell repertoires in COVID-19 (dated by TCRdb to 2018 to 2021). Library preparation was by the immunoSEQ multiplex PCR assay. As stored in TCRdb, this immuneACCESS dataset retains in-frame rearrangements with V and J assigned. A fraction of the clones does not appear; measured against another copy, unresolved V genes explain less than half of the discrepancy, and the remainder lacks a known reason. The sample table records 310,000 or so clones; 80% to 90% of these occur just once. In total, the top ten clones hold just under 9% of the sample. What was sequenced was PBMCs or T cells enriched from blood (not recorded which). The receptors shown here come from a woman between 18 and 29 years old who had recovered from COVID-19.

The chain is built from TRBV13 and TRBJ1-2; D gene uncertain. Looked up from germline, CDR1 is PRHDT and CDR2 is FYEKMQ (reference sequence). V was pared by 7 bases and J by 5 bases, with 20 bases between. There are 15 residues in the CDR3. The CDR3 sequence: CASTAREVMNYGYTF. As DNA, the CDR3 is TGTGCCAGCACGGCCCGTGAGGTTATGAATTATGGCTACACCTTC.

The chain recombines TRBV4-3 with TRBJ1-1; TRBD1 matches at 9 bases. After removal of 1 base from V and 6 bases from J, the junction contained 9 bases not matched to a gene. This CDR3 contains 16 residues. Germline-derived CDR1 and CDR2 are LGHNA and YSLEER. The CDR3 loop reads CASSQVPGQGNAEAFF. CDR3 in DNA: TGCGCCAGCAGCCAAGTTCCGGGACAGGGTAACGCTGAAGCTTTCTTT.

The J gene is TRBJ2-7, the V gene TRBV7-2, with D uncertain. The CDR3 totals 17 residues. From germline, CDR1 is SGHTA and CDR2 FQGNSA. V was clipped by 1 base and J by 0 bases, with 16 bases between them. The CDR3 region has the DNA TGTGCCAGCAGCTTAGTACTTGGGCAGAAGAGCTCCTACGAGCAGTACTTC. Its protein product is CASSLVLGQKSSYEQYF.

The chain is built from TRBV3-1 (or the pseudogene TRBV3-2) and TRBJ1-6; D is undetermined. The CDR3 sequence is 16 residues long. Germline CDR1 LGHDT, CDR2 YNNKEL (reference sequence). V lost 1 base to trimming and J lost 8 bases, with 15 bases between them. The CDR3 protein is CASSQVWTPEYSPLHF. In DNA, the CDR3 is TGTGCCAGCAGCCAAGTTTGGACTCCTGAATATTCACCCCTCCACTTT.

The CDR3 DNA reads as TGTGCCAGCTCACCGGTAGCAGCTAACACTGAAGCTTTCTTT. Protein sequence: CASSPVAANTEAFF. The rearrangement joins TRBV18 to TRBJ1-1, with D unresolved. The germline gives CDR1 KGHSH, CDR2 LQKENI. Trimming cost V 3 bases and J 2 bases, with 10 bases left between them. CDR3 length equals 14 residues.

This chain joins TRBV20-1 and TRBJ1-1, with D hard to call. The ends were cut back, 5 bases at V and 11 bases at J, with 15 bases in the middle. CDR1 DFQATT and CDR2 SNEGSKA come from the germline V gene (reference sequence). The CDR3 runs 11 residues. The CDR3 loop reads CSAFGEGSAFF. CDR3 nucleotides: TGCAGTGCTTTCGGGGAGGGCTCGGCTTTCTTT.

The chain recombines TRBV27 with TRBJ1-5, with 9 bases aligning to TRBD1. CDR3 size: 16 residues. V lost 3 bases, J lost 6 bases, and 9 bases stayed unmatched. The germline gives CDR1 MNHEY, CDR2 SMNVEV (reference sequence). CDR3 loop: CASSLGQGIGIQPQHF. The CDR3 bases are TGTGCCAGCAGTTTGGGACAGGGAATAGGGATTCAGCCCCAGCATTTT.

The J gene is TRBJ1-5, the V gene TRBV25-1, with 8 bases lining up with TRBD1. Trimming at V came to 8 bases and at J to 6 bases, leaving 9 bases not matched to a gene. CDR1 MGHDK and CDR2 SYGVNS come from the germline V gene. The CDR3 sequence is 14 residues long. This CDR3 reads CASRGQGVSQPQHF. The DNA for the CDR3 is TGTGCCAGCCGTGGACAGGGTGTAAGTCAGCCCCAGCATTTT. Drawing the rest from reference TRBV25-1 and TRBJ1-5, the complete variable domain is EADIYQTPRYLVIGTGKKITLECSQTMGHDKMYWYQQDPGMELHLIHYSYGVNSTEKGDLSSESTVSRIRTEHFPLTLESARPSHTSQYLCASRGQGVSQPQHFGDGTRLSIL.

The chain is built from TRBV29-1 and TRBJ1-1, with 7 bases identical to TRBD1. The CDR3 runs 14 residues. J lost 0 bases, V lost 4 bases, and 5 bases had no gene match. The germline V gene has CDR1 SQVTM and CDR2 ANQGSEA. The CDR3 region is CSVGGGQLNTEAFF. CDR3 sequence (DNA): TGCAGCGTTGGAGGGGGACAGTTGAACACTGAAGCTTTCTTT.

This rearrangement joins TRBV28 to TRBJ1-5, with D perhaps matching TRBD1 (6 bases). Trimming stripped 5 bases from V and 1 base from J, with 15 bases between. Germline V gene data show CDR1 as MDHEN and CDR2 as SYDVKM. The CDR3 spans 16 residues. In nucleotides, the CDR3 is TGTGCCAGCAGTGACGAACAGGGTCTCAGCAATCAGCCCCAGCATTTT. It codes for CASSDEQGLSNQPQHF. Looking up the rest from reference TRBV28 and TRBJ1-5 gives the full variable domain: DVKVTQSSRYLVKRTGEKVFLECVQDMDHENMFWYRQDPGLGLRLIYFSYDVKMKEKGDIPEGYSVSREKKERFSLILESASTNQTSMYLCASSDEQGLSNQPQHFGDGTRLSIL.

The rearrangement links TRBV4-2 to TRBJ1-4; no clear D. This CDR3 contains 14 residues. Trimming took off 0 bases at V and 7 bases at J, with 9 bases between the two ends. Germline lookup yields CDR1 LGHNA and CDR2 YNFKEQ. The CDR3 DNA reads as TGTGCCAGCAGCCAAGATCAGGCGAGTGAAAAACTGTTTTTT. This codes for CASSQDQASEKLFF.

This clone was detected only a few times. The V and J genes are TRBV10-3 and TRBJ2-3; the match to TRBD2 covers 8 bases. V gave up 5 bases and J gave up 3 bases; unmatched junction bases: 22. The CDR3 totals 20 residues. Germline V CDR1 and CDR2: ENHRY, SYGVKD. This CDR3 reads CAISPSSGRTFPMGTDTQYF. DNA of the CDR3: TGTGCCATCAGTCCCTCTAGCGGGCGTACCTTCCCTATGGGAACAGATACGCAGTATTTT.

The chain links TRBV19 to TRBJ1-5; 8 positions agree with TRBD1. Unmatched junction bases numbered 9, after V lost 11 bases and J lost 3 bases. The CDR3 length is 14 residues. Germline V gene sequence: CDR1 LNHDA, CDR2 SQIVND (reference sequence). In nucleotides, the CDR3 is TGTGCCCCACGGACAGGGACCCCCAATCAGCCCCAGCATTTT. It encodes CAPRTGTPNQPQHF.

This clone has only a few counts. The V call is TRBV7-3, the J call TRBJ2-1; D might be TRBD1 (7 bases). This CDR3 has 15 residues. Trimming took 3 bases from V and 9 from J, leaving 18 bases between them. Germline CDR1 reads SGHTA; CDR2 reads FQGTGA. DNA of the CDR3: TGTGCCAGCAGCTTTGGCGGAGGGGGCAATGGTGAGCAGTTCTTC. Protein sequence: CASSFGGGGNGEQFF.

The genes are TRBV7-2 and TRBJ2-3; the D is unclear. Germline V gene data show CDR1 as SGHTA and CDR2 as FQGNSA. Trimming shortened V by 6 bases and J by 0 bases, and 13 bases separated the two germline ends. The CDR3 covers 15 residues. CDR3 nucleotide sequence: TGTGCCAGCAGTCGCTCCAGATCAAGCACAGATACGCAGTATTTT. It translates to CASSRSRSSTDTQYF.

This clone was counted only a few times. CDR3 sequence reads: CASSQRTGDGELFF. The CDR3 DNA reads TGTGCCAGCAGCCAACGGACAGGAGACGGGGAGCTGTTTTTT. V is TRBV7-2 and J is TRBJ2-2, with 7 bases identical to TRBD1. The CDR3 length is 14 residues. Germline lookup yields CDR1 SGHTA and CDR2 FQGNSA. The J segment lost 7 bases and the V segment lost 5 bases, leaving 7 bases of the junction unmatched. Full variable domain (missing parts from reference TRBV7-2 and TRBJ2-2): GAGVSQSPSNKVTEKGKDVELRCDPISGHTALYWYRQSLGQGLEFLIYFQGNSAPDKSGLPSDRFSAERTGGSVSTLTIQRTQQEDSAVYLCASSQRTGDGELFFGEGSRLTVL.

As DNA, the CDR3 is TGCGCCAGCAGCCCTAGGACTAGCGGGGGGGCGGATACGCAGTATTTT. Translating it yields CASSPRTSGGADTQYF. This chain uses TRBV5-1 with TRBJ2-3, with 15 nucleotides matching TRBD2. After removal of 4 bases from V and 6 bases from J, the junction contained 6 bases not matched to a gene. This CDR3 is built from 16 residues. The germline V gene encodes CDR1 SGHRS and CDR2 YFSETQ.

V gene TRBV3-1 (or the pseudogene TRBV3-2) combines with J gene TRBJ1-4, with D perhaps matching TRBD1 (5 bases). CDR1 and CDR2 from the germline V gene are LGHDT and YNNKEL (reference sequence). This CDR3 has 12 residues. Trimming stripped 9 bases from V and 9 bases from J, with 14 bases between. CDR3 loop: CARSQGGQKLFF. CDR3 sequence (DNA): TGTGCCAGATCGCAGGGTGGTCAAAAACTGTTTTTT.

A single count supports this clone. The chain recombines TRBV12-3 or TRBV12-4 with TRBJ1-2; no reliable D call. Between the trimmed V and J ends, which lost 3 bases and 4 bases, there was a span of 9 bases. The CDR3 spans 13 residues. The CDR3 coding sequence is TGTGCCAGCAGTTTCCTCCCAGGCTATGGCTACACCTTC. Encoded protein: CASSFLPGYGYTF.

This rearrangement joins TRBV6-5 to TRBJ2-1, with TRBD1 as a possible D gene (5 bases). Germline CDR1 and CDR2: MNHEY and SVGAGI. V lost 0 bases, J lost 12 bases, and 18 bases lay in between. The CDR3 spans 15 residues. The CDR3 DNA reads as TGTGCCAGCAGTTACTCGGGTGGGGCCCTTCGAGGGCAGTTCTTC. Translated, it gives CASSYSGGALRGQFF.

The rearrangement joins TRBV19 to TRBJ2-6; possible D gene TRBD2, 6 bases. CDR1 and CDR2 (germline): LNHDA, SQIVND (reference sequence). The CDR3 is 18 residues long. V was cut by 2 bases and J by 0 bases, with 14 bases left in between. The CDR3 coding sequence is TGTGCCAGTAGTATATTGGAGGGAGTAAGCTCTGGGGCCAACGTCCTGACTTTC. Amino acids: CASSILEGVSSGANVLTF.

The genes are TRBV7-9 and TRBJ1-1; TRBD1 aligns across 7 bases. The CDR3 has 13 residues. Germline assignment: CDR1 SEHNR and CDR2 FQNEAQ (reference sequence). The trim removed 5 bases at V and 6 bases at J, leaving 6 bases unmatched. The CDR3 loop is CASSPIQGAEAFF. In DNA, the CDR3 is TGTGCCAGCAGCCCGATCCAGGGGGCTGAAGCTTTCTTT.

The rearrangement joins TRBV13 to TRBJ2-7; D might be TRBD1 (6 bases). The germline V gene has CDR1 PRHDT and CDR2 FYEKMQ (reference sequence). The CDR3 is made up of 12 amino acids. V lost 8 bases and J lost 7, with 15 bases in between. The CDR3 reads CASQRQAREQYF. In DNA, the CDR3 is TGTGCCAGCCAACGACAGGCCCGGGAGCAGTACTTC.

The DNA of the CDR3 is TGCGCCAGCAGCTTGGATCAGGGGGTTAATTCACCCCTCCACTTT. It is translated as CASSLDQGVNSPLHF. The chain couples TRBV5-1 to TRBJ1-6; 7 positions agree with TRBD1. V lost 0 bases and J lost 6; bases outside the gene matches: 3. The CDR3 has 15 residues. In germline, CDR1 is SGHRS, CDR2 YFSETQ.